These 25 T cell receptor beta chains were all obtained from the same sample, sequenced in a study of tumor-infiltrating lymphocytes in oesophageal squamous cell carcinoma. TCRdb re-analysed the PCR reads in MiXCR, keeping a single row per CDR3 protein. The sample includes about 23,000 distinct CDR3 sequences, 30% to 40% of them seen just once. Specimen: esophageal tumor tissue. The source is a male donor with esophageal squamous cell carcinoma.

This clonotype occurred a few times. This may arise from a read error, as a much more abundant clone is one base away. The DNA for the CDR3 is TGTGCCAGCAGTGAACGAGTGCCCTACGAGCAGTTCTTC. Its translation: CASSERVPYEQFF. This rearrangement joins TRBV27 to TRBJ2-1; the D is unclear. The CDR3 is 13 amino acids. Per the germline V gene, CDR1 is MNHEY and CDR2 is SMNVEV (reference sequence). The V gene lost 5 bases and the J gene lost 10 bases, with 15 bases spanning the gap.

The chain recombines TRBV6-2 or TRBV6-3 with TRBJ2-1, with D hard to call. Judging by the DNA end, TRBJ2-7 fits better; the J call may be wrong. The germline V gene has CDR1 MNHEY and CDR2 SVGEGT. This CDR3 is 16 amino acids long. The chain's CDR3 is CASSSLRRTSPYEQYF. CDR3 sequence (DNA): TGTGCCAGCAGTTCCTTGAGACGCACGAGCCCCTACGAGCAGTACTTC.

This clonotype was recorded at least ten times. The chain uses TRBV5-4 and TRBJ2-5; 8 positions agree with TRBD1. V was pared by 3 bases and J by 3 bases, with 1 base of the junction left unmatched. CDR1 is SGHNT, CDR2 YYREEE, per germline (reference sequence). CDR3 length: 13 amino acids. The chain's CDR3 is CASSWTGKETQYF. Here the CDR3 DNA reads TGTGCCAGCAGCTGGACAGGGAAAGAGACCCAGTACTTC.

V and J are TRBV7-8 and TRBJ2-1; D possibly corresponds to TRBD2 (6 bases). Trimming shortened V by 3 bases and J by 4 bases, and 22 bases separated the two germline ends. CDR1 SGHVS and CDR2 FQNEAQ come from the germline V gene. The CDR3 is made up of 18 amino acids. The CDR3: CASSLWGVGDGGYNEQFF. The CDR3 DNA sequence: TGTGCCAGCAGCTTGTGGGGGGTGGGGGATGGCGGATACAATGAGCAGTTCTTC.

The chain couples TRBV11-3 to TRBJ2-1; no definite D call. CDR3 length: 12 amino acids. CDR1 is SGHNT, CDR2 YENEEA, per germline. V lost 4 bases to trimming and J lost 5 bases, with 6 bases between them. The CDR3 region has the DNA TGTGCCAGCAGCTCGAACGACAATGAGCAGTTCTTC. Translated, it gives CASSSNDNEQFF.

Regarding this clonotype: This likely comes from a read error, as the CDR3 has no conserved phenylalanine or tryptophan at its end. Because the CDR3's place on the DNA is in doubt, the DNA is left out and the CDR3 is given as listed by TCRdb. The rearrangement links TRBV7-3 to TRBJ2-1; TRBD2 is taken as the D call from the table, unchecked against the DNA. The CDR3 totals 15 residues, both ends included. CDR1 and CDR2 (germline): SGHTA, FQGTGA. This chain's CDR3 is CASSLEYGSGYTFGS.

In nucleotides, the CDR3 is TGTGCCAGCAGCTCCTCTCCGGGACTAGCGGCTCCGCGGGAGGAGCTGTTTTTT. Translating gives CASSSSPGLAAPREELFF. The J gene is TRBJ2-2, the V gene TRBV7-6; 11 bases are shared with TRBD2. The germline V gene encodes CDR1 SGHVS and CDR2 FNYEAQ. The CDR3 sequence is 18 residues long. The trim removed 4 bases at V and 10 bases at J, leaving 17 bases unmatched.

This clonotype was seen repeatedly, ten times or more. The chain carries TRBV27 and TRBJ2-1; 9 bases map to TRBD1. This CDR3 has 15 residues. Trimming took 7 bases from V and 7 from J; bases not matched to a gene: 11. CDR1 MNHEY and CDR2 SMNVEV come from the germline V gene (reference sequence). CDR3 DNA sequence: TGTGCCAGCAAAAACAGGGGGCGGATTGTAAATGAGCAGTTCTTC. It yields the protein CASKNRGRIVNEQFF.

The V call is TRBV11-3, the J call TRBJ2-5, with TRBD1 identical over 10 bases. The J call may be wrong; the DNA end is better matched by TRBJ2-1. There are 17 residues in the CDR3. Germline V gives CDR1 SGHNT, CDR2 YENEEA. This chain's CDR3 is CASSSPSTGGTRGTQFF. CDR3 DNA sequence: TGTGCCAGCAGCTCCCCCTCGACAGGGGGCACTCGAGGGACCCAGTTCTTC.

The rearrangement uses TRBV2 and TRBJ2-5; 8 bases are shared with TRBD1. The CDR3 runs to 11 residues. V was pared by 5 bases and J by 11 bases, with 4 bases of the junction left unmatched. Germline V gives CDR1 SNHLY, CDR2 FYNNEI. This CDR3 reads CASSLTGGQYF. CDR3 in DNA: TGTGCCAGCAGTCTCACAGGGGGGCAGTACTTC.

Concerning this clonotype itself: Since a much larger clone is just one base distant, this may be a read error. This chain connects TRBV12-3 or TRBV12-4 to TRBJ2-7; D might be TRBD1 (5 bases). The DNA end is more similar to TRBJ2-1, so the J call may be wrong. The CDR3 consists of 13 residues. For the CDR3, the DNA is TGTGCCAGCAGCCCGGACACGATATACGAGCAGTTCTTC. This translates into CASSPDTIYEQFF.

The chain is built from TRBV9 and TRBJ2-2, with 9 bases matching TRBD2. Germline assignment: CDR1 SGDLS and CDR2 YYNGEE. The CDR3 consists of 16 residues. Unmatched junction bases numbered 4, after V lost 0 bases and J lost 4 bases. The CDR3 nucleotides read TGTGCCAGCAGCGTAGGCGGCGGGGGGGGCACCGGGGAGCTGTTTTTT. Protein product: CASSVGGGGGTGELFF.

This chain joins TRBV6-9 and TRBJ2-3; no firm D call. Germline V gene data show CDR1 as MNHGY and CDR2 as SVAAGI. Trimming removed 5 bases at V and 6 bases at J, with 9 bases between. CDR3 size: 12 residues. CDR3 loop: CASSNMGDTQYF. CDR3 nucleotide sequence: TGTGCCAGCAGTAACATGGGGGATACGCAGTATTTT.

This chain uses TRBV10-3 with TRBJ2-7; D is perhaps TRBD1 (6 bases). The DNA end is a closer match to TRBJ2-1, so the J assignment may be wrong. Germline-derived CDR1 and CDR2 are ENHRY and SYGVKD. The CDR3 covers 16 residues. The CDR3 DNA reads TGTGCCATCAGTGAGACACAGGGACATCCCTACAATGAGCAGTTCTTC. It is translated as CAISETQGHPYNEQFF.

The rearrangement joins TRBV9 to TRBJ1-2; a weak D match, TRBD1 (5 bases). The germline CDR1 and CDR2 sequences are SGDLS and YYNGEE. The CDR3 is 17 residues long. V was shortened by 0 bases and J by 0 bases, with 15 bases between the two germline ends. CDR3: CASSVAPGGRTNYGYTF. The CDR3 nucleotides are TGTGCCAGCAGCGTAGCCCCCGGGGGACGAACTAACTATGGCTACACCTTC.

In its sample, this clonotype was seen a few times. The V call is TRBV7-2, the J call TRBJ1-2, with a tentative D call TRBD1 (6 bases). Trimming cost V 6 bases and J 0 bases, with 11 bases left between them. This CDR3 region has 14 residues. CDR1 is SGHTA, CDR2 FQGNSA, per germline. CDR3 amino acids: CASRAGQTNYGYTF. CDR3 nucleotide sequence: TGTGCCAGCAGGGCTGGACAGACTAACTATGGCTACACCTTC.

This clonotype appeared many times. The chain recombines TRBV19 with TRBJ2-7; the match to TRBD2 covers 10 bases. The V and J ends lost 3 bases and 7 bases, in that order; junction bases with no gene match: 9. This CDR3 has 15 residues. Germline V CDR1 and CDR2: LNHDA, SQIVND (reference sequence). Here the CDR3 reads CASSIKAGGPQEQYF. The CDR3 DNA follows: TGTGCCAGTAGTATCAAAGCGGGAGGGCCGCAAGAGCAGTACTTC.

This clonotype is labeled as medium-sized. The chain links TRBV7-9 to TRBJ2-5; D might be TRBD1 (6 bases). CDR1 and CDR2 from the germline V gene are SEHNR and FQNEAQ (reference sequence). V lost 1 base, J lost 1 base, and 10 bases lay in between. The CDR3 length is 15 residues. The CDR3 sequence: CASSLVQDSQETQYF. CDR3 nucleotides: TGTGCCAGCAGCTTAGTTCAGGACAGCCAAGAGACCCAGTACTTC.

This chain links TRBV20-1 with TRBJ2-2; TRBD2 agrees at 9 bases. V lost 6 bases and J lost 1; bases outside the gene matches: 3. Germline V gene sequence: CDR1 DFQATT, CDR2 SNEGSKA (reference sequence). CDR3 size: 14 residues. The CDR3 DNA reads as TGCAGTGCCTTTAGCGGGGGGAACACCGGGGAGCTGTTTTTT. Amino acid sequence: CSAFSGGNTGELFF.

This clonotype was counted between two and nine times. This CDR3 fails to terminate in the conserved phenylalanine or tryptophan, so it likely reflects a read error. The DNA is omitted, as the CDR3 cannot be located on it reliably, and the CDR3 follows TCRdb's listing. This chain connects TRBV28 to TRBJ2-7. Germline V gene data show CDR1 as MDHEN and CDR2 as SYDVKM. Inclusive of both ends, the CDR3 amounts to 16 amino acids. The CDR3: CASSPQPTNYGYTFGS.

This clonotype came up many times. Being one base from a much bigger clone, this may be a read error. The chain couples TRBV7-6 to TRBJ2-7; 9 nucleotides align to TRBD1. The V and J ends lost 4 bases and 7 bases, in that order; junction bases with no gene match: 5. Germline V lookup: CDR1 SGHVS, CDR2 FNYEAQ. This CDR3 has 13 amino acids. The DNA of the CDR3 is TGTGCCAGCAGCTGGGACAGGGAAAGTGAGCAGTACTTC. Residues: CASSWDRESEQYF.

In its sample, this clonotype was seen many times. The V call is TRBV19, the J call TRBJ2-3, with 11 bases aligning to TRBD2. The CDR3 loop spans 16 amino acids. Germline V gene sequence: CDR1 LNHDA, CDR2 SQIVND (reference sequence). V shed 5 bases, J shed 1 base, and the junction held 5 bases outside the gene matches. This chain's CDR3 is CASSGTLAGGTDTQYF. The CDR3 DNA is TGTGCCAGTAGTGGGACACTAGCGGGGGGCACAGATACGCAGTATTTT.

The rearrangement links TRBV6-4 to TRBJ1-1, with D tentatively TRBD1 (6 bases). CDR1 is MRHNA, CDR2 SNTAGT, per germline. This CDR3 has 13 amino acids. V shed 7 bases and J shed 4 bases, with 13 bases lying between them. CDR3 region: CASTQQGGTEAFF. As DNA, the CDR3 is TGTGCCAGCACTCAACAGGGTGGCACTGAAGCTTTCTTT.

This clonotype was seen ten or more times. The rearrangement links TRBV10-3 to TRBJ2-5; 8 bases map to TRBD1. The closer fit of TRBJ2-7 to the DNA end suggests the J call may be wrong. In germline, CDR1 is ENHRY, CDR2 SYGVKD. There are 15 residues in the CDR3. The CDR3 region is CAISEAAGGIYEQYF. In DNA form, the CDR3 reads TGTGCCATCAGTGAGGCGGCAGGGGGCATTTACGAGCAGTACTTC.

This clonotype was observed a handful of times. The chain couples TRBV6-6 to TRBJ1-4; tentatively, D is TRBD1 (5 bases). Germline V CDR1 and CDR2: MNHNY, SVGAGI (reference sequence). Between the trimmed V and J ends, which lost 6 bases and 4 bases, there was a span of 9 bases. The CDR3 consists of 13 residues. The DNA for the CDR3 is TGTGCCAGCAGGTCGGGACTTAATGAAAAACTGTTTTTT. Protein sequence: CASRSGLNEKLFF.